One and the same sample provided the 10 T cell receptor beta chains below, sequenced in a study of CD8 T cells in Susac syndrome. Random hexamers served to reverse transcribe about 0.5 to 1 ug RNA. TCRdb called the immunoSEQ multiplex PCR reads again in MiXCR, with one record for every CDR3 protein. The top ten hold around 0.5% of the sample, which has 130,000 or so distinct CDR3 sequences, roughly 80% seen once. Source material: CD8+ T cells from PBMCs. The origin of the receptors is a human donor with multiple sclerosis.

This CDR3 is CAISTTGSNSPLHF. CDR3 DNA: TGTGCCATCAGTACCACAGGGAGTAATTCACCCCTCCACTTT. The chain joins TRBV10-3 to TRBJ1-6, with D perhaps TRBD1 (6 bases). The CDR3 extends over 14 amino acids. Germline loops: CDR1 ENHRY, CDR2 SYGVKD. The V and J ends lost 5 bases and 6 bases respectively, with 11 bases between them.

This clonotype was seen a single time. The chain has TRBV10-3 and TRBJ2-7; no reliable D call. Between the trimmed V and J ends, which lost 0 bases and 5 bases, there was a span of 8 bases. The CDR3 contains 13 residues. Germline V gene lookup returns CDR1 ENHRY and CDR2 SYGVKD. The DNA for the CDR3 is TGTGCCATCAGTGAGTCTGAACAGCACGAGCAGTACTTC. It translates to CAISESEQHEQYF.

Only a few counts were recorded for this clonotype. V is TRBV4-3 and J is TRBJ1-1; D is unclear. The CDR3 is made up of 19 amino acids. V lost 0 bases and J lost 0, with 20 bases in between. Germline V gene sequence: CDR1 LGHNA, CDR2 YSLEER. Here the CDR3 DNA reads TGCGCCAGCAGCCAAGAACCCGGTTTAGGAGAGGCCGTGAACACTGAAGCTTTCTTT. This encodes CASSQEPGLGEAVNTEAFF.

This rearrangement joins TRBV2 to TRBJ2-5, with TRBD1 as a possible D gene (6 bases). Germline V lookup: CDR1 SNHLY, CDR2 FYNNEI. The CDR3 consists of 15 residues. Deletions cut 5 bases from V and 4 bases from J, with 17 bases between. The CDR3 nucleotides are TGTGCCAGCAGTTTCTCACAGGGTTTCGGAGAGACCCAGTACTTC. Protein product: CASSFSQGFGETQYF.

J is TRBJ1-5 and V is TRBV12-3 or TRBV12-4; a weak D match, TRBD1 (6 bases). Trimming cost V 3 bases and J 7 bases, with 16 bases left between them. The length of the CDR3 is 15 residues. Here the CDR3 DNA reads TGTGCCAGCAGTTTCGGGGGGCCAGTTGACCAGCCCCAGCATTTT. It encodes CASSFGGPVDQPQHF.

The chain couples TRBV29-1 to TRBJ1-1; no clear D. The V gene lost 6 bases and the J gene lost 5 bases, with 10 bases spanning the gap. CDR1 and CDR2 from the germline V gene are SQVTM and ANQGSEA. This CDR3 has 11 residues. CDR3 region: CSVTVGTEAFF. The DNA of the CDR3 is TGCAGCGTCACCGTCGGGACTGAAGCTTTCTTT.

V is TRBV6-2 or TRBV6-3 and J is TRBJ2-1; 10 bases align to TRBD2. Trimming at V came to 2 bases and at J to 8 bases, leaving 9 bases not matched to a gene. CDR1 and CDR2 (germline): MNHEY, SVGEGT. The CDR3 is 16 amino acids. CDR3 region: CASSYQPSGSSYEQFF. Here the CDR3 DNA reads TGTGCCAGCAGTTACCAACCTAGCGGGAGCTCCTATGAGCAGTTCTTC.

The chain couples TRBV7-9 to TRBJ1-2; TRBD1 might be the D (6 bases). The CDR3 runs 15 residues. Per germline, CDR1 SEHNR and CDR2 FQNEAQ (reference sequence). The germline V and J ends were trimmed by 4 bases and 1 base, with 13 bases remaining between them. The CDR3: CASSSGTGYNYGYTF. The CDR3 DNA sequence: TGTGCCAGCAGCTCGGGAACAGGGTATAACTATGGCTACACCTTC.

The chain is built from TRBV30 and TRBJ2-5; a possible D gene is TRBD1 (6 bases). CDR3 length: 13 residues. Germline CDR1 reads GTSNPN; CDR2 reads SVGIG (reference sequence). The V end was cut by 6 bases, the J end by 2 bases, with 13 bases between. This CDR3 reads CACGGEGQETQYF. The CDR3 nucleotides are TGTGCCTGTGGGGGCGAAGGGCAAGAGACCCAGTACTTC.

The V gene is TRBV4-1, the J gene TRBJ2-3; D gene ambiguous. The germline CDR1 and CDR2 sequences are MGHRA and YSYEKL. The CDR3 consists of 12 residues. V was shortened by 0 bases and J by 5 bases, with 3 bases between the two germline ends. Here the CDR3 DNA reads TGCGCCAGCAGCCAAGAGAGAGATACGCAGTATTTT. Its protein is CASSQERDTQYF.